These 29 T cell receptor beta chains share one sample of origin, sequenced in a study of immune evolution from preneoplasia to lung adenocarcinoma. This table comes from immunoSEQ multiplex PCR, and its TCRdb copy is limited to in-frame clones, with some not included. The sample holds 7,400 or so clones, around 77% seen once. Material for sequencing was FFPE lung adenocarcinoma in situ tissue. The source is a donor of 70 years or more with lung adenocarcinoma. Some clones in this sample may be carry-over from other donors' samples.

This clone has just a few counts. This chain links TRBV11-3 with TRBJ2-3, with D perhaps TRBD2 (5 bases). The ends were cut back, 1 base at V and 4 bases at J, with 12 bases in the middle. The CDR3 runs 15 residues. Germline CDR1 and CDR2: SGHNT and YENEEA. This CDR3 reads CASSLVRRAADTQYF. The CDR3 bases are TGTGCCAGCAGCTTAGTAAGACGAGCGGCAGATACGCAGTATTTT.

The chain carries TRBV5-1 and TRBJ2-3, with D maybe TRBD1 (5 bases). The CDR3 is made up of 14 amino acids. The germline V gene encodes CDR1 SGHRS and CDR2 YFSETQ. V lost 0 bases and J lost 2, with 7 bases in between. CDR3 amino acids: CASSLGQTTDTQYF. As DNA, the CDR3 is TGCGCCAGCAGCTTGGGACAGACCACAGATACGCAGTATTTT.

V usage is TRBV7-9 and J usage is TRBJ2-1; D could derive from TRBD1 or TRBD2 (5 bases each). Germline CDR1 SEHNR, CDR2 FQNEAQ (reference sequence). This CDR3 has 18 amino acids. The ends were cut back, 3 bases at V and 0 bases at J, with 18 bases in the middle. The CDR3 DNA reads TGTGCCAGCAGCTTTCTAGGGCGTCCCGGGACCTCCTACAATGAGCAGTTCTTC. Amino acids: CASSFLGRPGTSYNEQFF.

This clone was picked up one time. The gene calls are TRBV18 and TRBJ2-1; 10 bases match TRBD2. V lost 1 base to trimming and J lost 15 bases; unmatched junction nucleotides: 3. Germline loops: CDR1 KGHSH, CDR2 LQKENI. The CDR3 is 12 amino acids. CDR3 DNA: TGTGCCAGCTCACCACAGAGCGGGAGGGGGTTCTTC. Translating it yields CASSPQSGRGFF.

The chain uses TRBV2 and TRBJ2-7; 9 bases map to TRBD1. V lost 4 bases to trimming and J lost 5 bases; unmatched junction nucleotides: 9. The CDR3 consists of 15 residues. Germline CDR1 reads SNHLY; CDR2 reads FYNNEI. This CDR3 is CASSVPGQGRHEQYF. CDR3 DNA: TGTGCCAGCAGTGTTCCGGGACAGGGTAGGCACGAGCAGTACTTC.

The rearrangement links TRBV18 to TRBJ2-1, with 8 positions matching TRBD2. With 0 bases clipped from V and 7 bases from J, the junction kept 5 bases outside the gene matches. This CDR3 contains 15 residues. Germline CDR1 and CDR2: KGHSH and LQKENI. The CDR3 sequence is CASSPPSGSRNEQFF. CDR3 nucleotides: TGTGCCAGCTCACCACCAAGCGGGAGTAGGAATGAGCAGTTCTTC.

V gene TRBV6-6 combines with J gene TRBJ2-1; a weak D match, TRBD2 (5 bases). The V end was cut by 5 bases, the J end by 10 bases, with 9 bases between. Germline loops: CDR1 MNHNY, CDR2 SVGAGI (reference sequence). The CDR3 has 11 residues. The CDR3 loop is CASSPRREQFF. CDR3 nucleotides: TGTGCCAGCAGTCCCCGGAGGGAGCAGTTCTTC.

The chain combines TRBV15 with TRBJ2-5; D gene unclear. V was pared by 0 bases and J by 4 bases, with 12 bases between. CDR3 length: 15 amino acids. Per germline, CDR1 LNHNV and CDR2 YYDKDF (reference sequence). DNA for the CDR3: TGTGCCACCAGCAGAGATTGGCAGATAGGAGAGACCCAGTACTTC. The encoded protein is CATSRDWQIGETQYF.

This chain uses TRBV7-9 with TRBJ2-2, with 14 bases fitting TRBD2. This CDR3 has 15 residues. The germline CDR1 and CDR2 sequences are SEHNR and FQNEAQ (reference sequence). Germline trimming cut 5 bases from V and 6 bases from J; bases unmatched to any gene: 2. The CDR3 protein is CASSVGLAGAGELFF. The CDR3, as DNA: TGTGCCAGCAGCGTGGGACTAGCGGGAGCCGGGGAGCTGTTTTTT.

The V and J genes are TRBV28 and TRBJ2-6; no definite D call. Germline CDR1 is MDHEN and CDR2 is SYDVKM. Trimming removed 2 bases at V and 0 bases at J, with 5 bases between. CDR3 length: 15 residues. DNA of the CDR3: TGTGCCAGCAGTTTAGATTCCTCTGGGGCCAACGTCCTGACTTTC. Translation: CASSLDSSGANVLTF.

CDR3 coding DNA: TGCGCCAGCAGCGCCACAGGGGCCACTAATGAAAAACTGTTTTTT. Its translation: CASSATGATNEKLFF. The V and J genes are TRBV5-1 and TRBJ1-4, with 7 bases aligning to TRBD1. V gave up 4 bases and J gave up 2 bases; unmatched junction bases: 5. The CDR3 is 15 amino acids. Germline-derived CDR1 and CDR2 are SGHRS and YFSETQ.

The count of this clone is one. This rearrangement joins TRBV5-1 to TRBJ2-7, with D possibly matching TRBD1 (5 bases). This CDR3 contains 15 residues. V was shortened by 6 bases and J by 4 bases, with 20 bases between the two germline ends. Looked up from germline, CDR1 is SGHRS and CDR2 is YFSETQ. In DNA form, the CDR3 reads TGCGCCAGCACCAAAAGGGGTGGCGCACCTTACGAGCAGTACTTC. Amino acids: CASTKRGGAPYEQYF.

This clone occurred a few times. J is TRBJ2-5 and V is TRBV11-1, with a tentative D call TRBD2 (5 bases). Germline V gene sequence: CDR1 SGHAT, CDR2 FQDESV (reference sequence). Trimming removed 1 base at V and 6 bases at J, with 15 bases between. The CDR3 has 15 residues. CDR3 loop: CASSLGASRGKTQYF. The CDR3 coding sequence is TGTGCCAGCAGCTTAGGGGCTAGCCGGGGAAAGACCCAGTACTTC.

V usage is TRBV5-1 and J usage is TRBJ2-6, with D perhaps TRBD1 (5 bases). The V gene lost 1 base and the J gene lost 4 bases, with 9 bases spanning the gap. This CDR3 is 15 amino acids long. Germline assignment: CDR1 SGHRS and CDR2 YFSETQ. DNA for the CDR3: TGCGCCAGCAGCTTGCAGGGTTTAGGGGCCAACGTCCTGACTTTC. This sequence encodes CASSLQGLGANVLTF.

The genes are TRBV7-2 and TRBJ1-3, with D perhaps matching TRBD1 (5 bases). This CDR3 has 14 residues. V gave up 1 base and J gave up 6 bases, with 10 bases separating them. Germline CDR1 reads SGHTA; CDR2 reads FQGNSA. CDR3: CASSLGGAENTIYF. In nucleotides, the CDR3 is TGTGCCAGCAGCTTAGGGGGCGCGGAAAACACCATATATTTT.

The V gene is TRBV29-1, the J gene TRBJ2-5; 10 bases are a match to TRBD2. The end of the DNA fits TRBJ2-7 better, so the J call may be wrong. CDR1 is SQVTM, CDR2 ANQGSEA, per germline. The CDR3 sequence is 13 residues long. The CDR3 sequence: CSVEDGTSDEQYF. The CDR3 bases are TGCAGCGTTGAAGATGGGACTAGCGACGAGCAGTACTTC.

This clone has only one observation. The J gene is TRBJ1-1, the V gene TRBV28; 7 bases line up with TRBD1. The CDR3 consists of 14 residues. The germline CDR1 and CDR2 sequences are MDHEN and SYDVKM. V shed 6 bases, J shed 0 bases, and the junction held 4 bases outside the gene matches. CDR3 loop: CASRGGQLNTEAFF. The CDR3 DNA reads as TGTGCCAGCAGGGGGGGACAGCTGAACACTGAAGCTTTCTTT.

The gene calls are TRBV27 and TRBJ2-1; D uncertain. Trimming left V 6 bases short and J 0 bases short, with 6 bases between. This CDR3 is built from 13 residues. CDR1 and CDR2 (germline): MNHEY, SMNVEV (reference sequence). The CDR3 DNA sequence: TGTGCCAGCAGCAGTCGCTCCTACAATGAGCAGTTCTTC. Protein product: CASSSRSYNEQFF.

The V call is TRBV4-1, the J call TRBJ2-4, with a tentative D call TRBD2 (6 bases). Between the trimmed V and J ends, which lost 3 bases and 6 bases, there was a span of 15 bases. This CDR3 has 15 residues. In germline, CDR1 is MGHRA, CDR2 YSYEKL. The CDR3 here is CASSQGLSVGNIQYF. CDR3 sequence (DNA): TGCGCCAGCAGCCAGGGACTCTCAGTGGGAAACATTCAGTACTTC.

J is TRBJ1-5 and V is TRBV25-1; D remains ambiguous. V lost 2 bases and J lost 1, with 12 bases in between. CDR3 length equals 16 residues. Germline V gives CDR1 MGHDK, CDR2 SYGVNS. The chain's CDR3 is CASSEGQWRSNQPQHF. The CDR3 region has the DNA TGTGCCAGCAGTGAAGGCCAGTGGAGAAGCAATCAGCCCCAGCATTTT.

Here the CDR3 DNA reads TGTGCCGGGGCCCCGAACACCGGGGAGCTGTTTTTT. This gives the protein CAGAPNTGELFF. The chain employs TRBV11-2 and TRBJ2-2, with TRBD1 as a possible D gene (5 bases). The germline gives CDR1 SGHAT, CDR2 FQNNGV. V was cut by 11 bases and J by 0 bases, with 7 bases left in between. The CDR3 loop spans 12 amino acids.

This clone was picked up one time. The CDR3 DNA sequence: TGTGCCATCAGTGAGTCGATAAGCGGGACGGTATCCACCGGGGAGCTGTTTTTT. Amino acid sequence: CAISESISGTVSTGELFF. The chain carries TRBV10-3 and TRBJ2-2; 7 bases line up with TRBD2. CDR3 length equals 18 residues. With 0 bases clipped from V and 4 bases from J, the junction kept 11 bases outside the gene matches. The V gene's germline CDR1 is ENHRY and CDR2 SYGVKD.

CDR3 DNA sequence: TGTGCCATCACCGAGACAGCAAGCAACATGAACACTGAAGCTTTCTTT. Translation: CAITETASNMNTEAFF. The chain uses TRBV10-3 and TRBJ1-1; a possible D gene is TRBD1 (5 bases). Trimming left V 7 bases short and J 0 bases short, with 18 bases between. CDR1 and CDR2 (germline): ENHRY, SYGVKD. This CDR3 has 16 amino acids.

The chain links TRBV7-8 to TRBJ1-4, with D perhaps TRBD1 (5 bases). The V gene lost 7 bases and the J gene lost 8 bases, with 14 bases spanning the gap. The length of the CDR3 is 13 residues. Germline V gives CDR1 SGHVS, CDR2 FQNEAQ. This chain's CDR3 is CASTRREGEKLFF. DNA of the CDR3: TGTGCCAGCACCCGCAGGGAAGGGGAAAAACTGTTTTTT.

The V call is TRBV5-1, the J call TRBJ2-3; tentatively, D is TRBD2 (6 bases). Germline CDR1 reads SGHRS; CDR2 reads YFSETQ. V was clipped by 4 bases and J by 1 base, with 16 bases between them. The CDR3 is made up of 16 amino acids. The CDR3 spells CASSVGLGGGTDTQYF. In nucleotides, the CDR3 is TGCGCCAGCAGCGTAGGACTGGGGGGAGGCACAGATACGCAGTATTTT.

CDR3 sequence (DNA): TGTGCCATTATAGGGGGAGTCACAGATACGCAGTATTTT. As protein: CAIIGGVTDTQYF. This rearrangement joins TRBV30 to TRBJ2-3, with a weak D call TRBD1 (6 bases). The V gene's germline CDR1 is GTSNPN and CDR2 SVGIG (reference sequence). Trimming took off 8 bases at V and 2 bases at J, with 14 bases between the two ends. The CDR3 is made up of 13 amino acids.

The chain couples TRBV6-1 to TRBJ1-3; D ambiguous. CDR3 size: 15 residues. The germline CDR1 and CDR2 sequences are MNHNS and SASEGT. Trimming took 7 bases from V and 4 from J, leaving 17 bases between them. The CDR3 DNA sequence: TGTGCCAGCAATGGGTTTTGGTTGGGAGGAAACACCATATATTTT. Its translation: CASNGFWLGGNTIYF.

The V gene is TRBV28, the J gene TRBJ1-5; D remains unclear. This CDR3 is 14 amino acids long. V was trimmed by 6 bases and J by 0 bases, leaving 9 bases between them. CDR1 is MDHEN and CDR2 is SYDVKM in the germline V gene. CDR3 in amino acids: CASSGPYSNQPQHF. In DNA form, the CDR3 reads TGTGCCAGCAGCGGCCCTTATAGCAATCAGCCCCAGCATTTT.

This clone was counted between two and nine times. The V gene is TRBV11-2, the J gene TRBJ1-6; D remains ambiguous. This CDR3 is 14 amino acids long. Trimming left V 5 bases short and J 9 bases short, with 14 bases between. Germline CDR1 SGHAT, CDR2 FQNNGV. CDR3 nucleotide sequence: TGTGCCAGCAGCGCTAGACAAGGCCGTTCACCCCTCCACTTT. This encodes CASSARQGRSPLHF.